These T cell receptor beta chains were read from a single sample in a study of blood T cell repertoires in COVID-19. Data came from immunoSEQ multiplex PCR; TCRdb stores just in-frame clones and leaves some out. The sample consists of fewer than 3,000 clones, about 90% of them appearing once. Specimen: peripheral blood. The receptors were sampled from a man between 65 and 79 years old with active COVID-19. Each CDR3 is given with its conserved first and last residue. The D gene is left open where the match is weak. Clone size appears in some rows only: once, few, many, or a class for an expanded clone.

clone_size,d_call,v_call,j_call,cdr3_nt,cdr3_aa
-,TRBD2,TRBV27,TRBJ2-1,TGTGCCAGCAGGCCACTGGCGGGAGACCACAATGAGCAGTTCTTC,CASRPLAGDHNEQFF
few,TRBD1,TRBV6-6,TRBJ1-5,TGTGCCAGCAACCTATTGGACAGGGTTGGCGGGCAGCCCCAGCATTTT,CASNLLDRVGGQPQHF
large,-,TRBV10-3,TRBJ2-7,TGTGCCATCAGTGGTGGCGGGGACAGGGGACAATATGGGACTAGCCCCCCTTACGAGCAGTACTTC,CAISGGGDRGQYGTSPPYEQYF
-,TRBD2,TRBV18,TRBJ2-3,TGTGCCAGCTCAGAGCGGGAGCTTCGCACAGATACGCAGTATTTT,CASSERELRTDTQYF
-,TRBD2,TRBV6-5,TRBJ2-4,TGTGCCAGCAGCACAAGCGGGGTTGAAAACATTCAGTACTTC,CASSTSGVENIQYF
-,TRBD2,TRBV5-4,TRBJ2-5,TGTGCCAGCAGCAAATTAGCGGGGGCGGGGGAGACCCAGTACTTC,CASSKLAGAGETQYF
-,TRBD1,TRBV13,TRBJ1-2,TGTGCCAGCAGCCCGGGGACAGGGCTGGTTGGCTACACCTTC,CASSPGTGLVGYTF
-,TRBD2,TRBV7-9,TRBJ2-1,TGTGCCAGCAGCCCCCCTGGTAGCGGGGGCGATGAGCAGTTCTTC,CASSPPGSGGDEQFF
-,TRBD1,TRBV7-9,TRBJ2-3,TGTGCCAGCAGCCCGAAGGACAGGGACGATACAGATACGCAGTATTTT,CASSPKDRDDTDTQYF
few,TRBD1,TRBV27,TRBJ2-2,TGTGCCAGCAGTGAAGAAACAGGGGCGCCGTCTAACACCGGGGAGCTGTTTTTT,CASSEETGAPSNTGELFF
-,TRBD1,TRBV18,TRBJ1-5,TGTGCCAGCTCACCGACAGGGCGTGATCAGCCCCAGCATTTT,CASSPTGRDQPQHF
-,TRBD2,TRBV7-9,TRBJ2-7,TGTGCCAGCAGCGGGGGGGGAGCCTCCTACGAGCAGTACTTC,CASSGGGASYEQYF
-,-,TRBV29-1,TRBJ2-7,TGCAGCGTTGAAGATCCATTACAGACCAGATACGAGCAGTACTTC,CSVEDPLQTRYEQYF
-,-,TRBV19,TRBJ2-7,TGTGCCAGTAGTATAGTTAACCGTAGAGGCGGGTACTCCTACGAGCAGTACTTC,CASSIVNRRGGYSYEQYF
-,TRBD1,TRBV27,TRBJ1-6,TGTGCCAGCACGCGGGACAGCCAGGCCTATAATTCACCCCTCCACTTT,CASTRDSQAYNSPLHF
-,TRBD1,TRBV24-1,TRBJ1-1,TGTGCCACCTTTTGGCCGGGACAGGGGCATGAGGACACTGAAGCTTTCTTT,CATFWPGQGHEDTEAFF
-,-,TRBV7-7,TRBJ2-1,TGTGCCAGCAGCTTAGCCTGGCAGGGCAATGAGCAGTTCTTC,CASSLAWQGNEQFF
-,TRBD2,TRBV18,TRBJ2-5,TGTGCCAGCTCACCACCGACAAGCGGGGGGTTCGTAGAGACCCAGTACTTC,CASSPPTSGGFVETQYF
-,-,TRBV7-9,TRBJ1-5,TGTGCCAGCAGCTTACTTGGGGCGGATCAGCCCCAGCATTTT,CASSLLGADQPQHF
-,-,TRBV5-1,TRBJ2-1,TGCGCCAGCAGCTTGGGCAGTCCCCCTGGTCAGTTCTTC,CASSLGSPPGQFF
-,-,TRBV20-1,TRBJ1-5,TGCAGTGCTAGTCTCAGGGGCGTAAGCAATCAGCCCCAGCATTTT,CSASLRGVSNQPQHF
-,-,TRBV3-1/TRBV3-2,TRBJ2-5,TGTGCCAGCAGCCAAGCCCGTACTAGCCGGTACCAAGAGACCCAGTACTTC,CASSQARTSRYQETQYF